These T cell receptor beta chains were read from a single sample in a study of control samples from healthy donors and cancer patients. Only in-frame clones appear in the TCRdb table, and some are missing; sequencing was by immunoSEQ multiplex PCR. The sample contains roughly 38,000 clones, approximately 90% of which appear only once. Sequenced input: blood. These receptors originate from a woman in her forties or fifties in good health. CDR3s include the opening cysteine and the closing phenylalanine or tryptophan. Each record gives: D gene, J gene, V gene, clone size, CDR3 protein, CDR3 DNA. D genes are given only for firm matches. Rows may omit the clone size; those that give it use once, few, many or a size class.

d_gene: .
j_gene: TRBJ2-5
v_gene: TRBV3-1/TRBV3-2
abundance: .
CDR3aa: CASSQWGPRGETQYF
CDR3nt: TGTGCCAGCAGCCAGTGGGGCCCTAGGGGGGAGACCCAGTACTTC

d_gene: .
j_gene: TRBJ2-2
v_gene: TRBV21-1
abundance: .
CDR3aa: CASNPSRPTGELFF
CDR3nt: TGTGCCAGCAATCCGTCCCGACCCACCGGGGAGCTGTTTTTT

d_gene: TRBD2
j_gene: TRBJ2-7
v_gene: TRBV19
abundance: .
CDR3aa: CASSSSSGSSYEQYF
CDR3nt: TGTGCCAGTAGTAGTTCCAGCGGGAGCTCCTACGAGCAGTACTTC

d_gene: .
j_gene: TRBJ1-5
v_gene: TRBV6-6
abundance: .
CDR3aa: CASSYNKDGQLKHF
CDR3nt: TGTGCCAGCAGTTACAATAAGGACGGCCAACTTAAGCATTTT

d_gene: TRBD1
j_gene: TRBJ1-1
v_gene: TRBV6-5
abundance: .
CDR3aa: CASSSGGERTEAFF
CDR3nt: TGTGCCAGCAGCTCAGGGGGCGAAAGGACTGAAGCTTTCTTT

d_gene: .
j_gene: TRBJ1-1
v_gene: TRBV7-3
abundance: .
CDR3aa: CASSPRGPNTEAFF
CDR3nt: TGTGCCAGCAGTCCTCGGGGGCCGAACACTGAAGCTTTCTTT

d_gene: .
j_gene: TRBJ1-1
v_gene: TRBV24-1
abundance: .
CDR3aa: CATSRGENTEAFF
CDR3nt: TGTGCCACCTCACGGGGCGAGAACACTGAAGCTTTCTTT

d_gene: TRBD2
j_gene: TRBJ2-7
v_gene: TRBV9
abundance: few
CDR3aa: CASSVAGTSAYEQYF
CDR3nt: TGTGCCAGCAGCGTAGCTGGGACTAGCGCCTACGAGCAGTACTTC

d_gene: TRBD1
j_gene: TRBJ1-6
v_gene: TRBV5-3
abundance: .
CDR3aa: CARSPSQGAGSPLHF
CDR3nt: TGTGCCAGAAGCCCCTCCCAGGGGGCGGGATCACCCCTCCACTTT

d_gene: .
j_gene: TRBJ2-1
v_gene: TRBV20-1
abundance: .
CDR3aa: CSASSVSRSYNEQFF
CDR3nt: TGCAGTGCGAGTAGCGTCTCCAGGTCCTACAATGAGCAGTTCTTC